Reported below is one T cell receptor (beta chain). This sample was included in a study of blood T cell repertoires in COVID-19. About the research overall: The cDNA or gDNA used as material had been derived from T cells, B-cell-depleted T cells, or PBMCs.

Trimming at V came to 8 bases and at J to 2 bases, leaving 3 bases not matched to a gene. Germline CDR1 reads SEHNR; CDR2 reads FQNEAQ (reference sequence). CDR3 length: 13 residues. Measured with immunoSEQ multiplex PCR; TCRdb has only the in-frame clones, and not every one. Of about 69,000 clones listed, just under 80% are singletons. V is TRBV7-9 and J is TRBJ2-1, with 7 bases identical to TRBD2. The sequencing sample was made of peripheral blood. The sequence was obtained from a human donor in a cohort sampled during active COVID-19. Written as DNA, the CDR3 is TGTGCCAGCGGAGCGGGGACCTACAATGAGCAGTTCTTC. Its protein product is CASGAGTYNEQFF.